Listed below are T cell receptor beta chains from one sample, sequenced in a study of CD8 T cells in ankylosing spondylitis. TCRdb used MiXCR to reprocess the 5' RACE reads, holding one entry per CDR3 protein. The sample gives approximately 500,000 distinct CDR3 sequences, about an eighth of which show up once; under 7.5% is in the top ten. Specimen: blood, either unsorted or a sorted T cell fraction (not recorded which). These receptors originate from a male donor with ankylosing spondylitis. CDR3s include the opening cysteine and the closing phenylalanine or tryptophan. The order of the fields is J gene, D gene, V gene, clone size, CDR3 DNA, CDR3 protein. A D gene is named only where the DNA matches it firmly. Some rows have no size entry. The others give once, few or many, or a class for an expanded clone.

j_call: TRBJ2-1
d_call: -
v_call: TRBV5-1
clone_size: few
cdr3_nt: TGCGCCAGCAGCTTAGGTAGCCCGAGTGACAATGAGCAGTTCTTC
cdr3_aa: CASSLGSPSDNEQFF

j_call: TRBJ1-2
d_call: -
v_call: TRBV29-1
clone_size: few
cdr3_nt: TGCAGCCCCGGTACAGAAATAAGGCCATACTCGGACTATGGCTACACCTTC
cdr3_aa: CSPGTEIRPYSDYGYTF

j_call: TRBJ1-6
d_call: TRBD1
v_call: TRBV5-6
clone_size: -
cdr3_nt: TGTGCCAGCAGCAACCAGGGGGTTGTTAATTCACCCCTCCACTTT
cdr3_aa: CASSNQGVVNSPLHF

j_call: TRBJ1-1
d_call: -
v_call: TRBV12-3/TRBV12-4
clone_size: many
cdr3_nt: TGTGCCAGCAGGTCCACAGGGCCAATGGACACTGAAGCTTTCTTT
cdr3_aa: CASRSTGPMDTEAFF

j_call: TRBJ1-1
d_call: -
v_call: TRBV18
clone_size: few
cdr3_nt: TGTGCCAGCTCACCCCACACGAACACTGAAGCTTTCTTT
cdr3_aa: CASSPHTNTEAFF

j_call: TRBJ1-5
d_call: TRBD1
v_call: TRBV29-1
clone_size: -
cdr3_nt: TGCAGCGTTGTTCAGGGGGCTAATCAGCCCCAGCATTTT
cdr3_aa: CSVVQGANQPQHF

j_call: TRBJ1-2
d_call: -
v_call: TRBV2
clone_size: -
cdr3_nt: TGTGCCAGCAGCGCTACGGGACGGACCTTCTATGGCTACACCTTC
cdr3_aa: CASSATGRTFYGYTF

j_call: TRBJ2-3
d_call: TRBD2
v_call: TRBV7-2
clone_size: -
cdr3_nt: TGTGCCAGCAGCTTTAGGCTAGCGGGAGAAGATACGCAGTATTTT
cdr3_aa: CASSFRLAGEDTQYF

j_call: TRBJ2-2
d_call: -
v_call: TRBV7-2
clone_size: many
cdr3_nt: TGTGCCAGCAGCCCGCGGACAGTCAACACCGGGGAGCTGTTTTTT
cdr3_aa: CASSPRTVNTGELFF

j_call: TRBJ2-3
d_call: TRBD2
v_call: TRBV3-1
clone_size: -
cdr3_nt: TGTGCCAGCAGCCAAGTGAATAGCGGGAATACGCAGTATTTT
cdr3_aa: CASSQVNSGNTQYF

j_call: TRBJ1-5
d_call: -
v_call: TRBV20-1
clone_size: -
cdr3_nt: TGCAGTGCTAGAGTAACGGGAGGGATCAGCAATCAGCCCCAGCATTTT
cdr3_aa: CSARVTGGISNQPQHF

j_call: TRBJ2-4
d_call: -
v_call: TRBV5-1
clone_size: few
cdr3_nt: TGCGCCAGTGCTCCTTGGTCGACAGCAAAAAACATTCAGTACTTC
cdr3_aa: CASAPWSTAKNIQYF

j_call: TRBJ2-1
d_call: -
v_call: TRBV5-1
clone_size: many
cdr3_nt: TGCGCCAGCAGCCCCACCCTCGGGGCGAGGTACAATGAGCAGTTCTTC
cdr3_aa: CASSPTLGARYNEQFF

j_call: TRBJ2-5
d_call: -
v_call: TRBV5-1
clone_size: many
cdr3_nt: TGCGCCAGCAGCACGGAAGGAGAGACCCAGTACTTC
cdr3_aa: CASSTEGETQYF

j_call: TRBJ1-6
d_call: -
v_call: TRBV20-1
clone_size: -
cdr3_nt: TGCAGCGCTGGGAGGCAGAGCTCCTATAATTCACCCCTCCACTTT
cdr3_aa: CSAGRQSSYNSPLHF

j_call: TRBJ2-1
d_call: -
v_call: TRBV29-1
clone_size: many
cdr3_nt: TGCAGCGGCCTCGTTCTCACCTACAATGAGCAGTTCTTC
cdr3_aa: CSGLVLTYNEQFF

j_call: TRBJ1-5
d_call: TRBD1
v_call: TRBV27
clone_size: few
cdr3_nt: TGTGCCAGCGGGACAGCCTCAATGGGCAATCAGCCCCAGCATTTT
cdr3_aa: CASGTASMGNQPQHF

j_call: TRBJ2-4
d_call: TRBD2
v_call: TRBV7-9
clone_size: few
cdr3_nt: TGTGCCAGCAGCTTTGCTCCTAGCGGAGCCAAAAACATTCAGTACTTC
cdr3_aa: CASSFAPSGAKNIQYF

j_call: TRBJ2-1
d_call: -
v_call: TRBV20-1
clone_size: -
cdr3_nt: TGCAGTGCCACCAATTACAATGAGCAGTTCTTC
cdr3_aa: CSATNYNEQFF

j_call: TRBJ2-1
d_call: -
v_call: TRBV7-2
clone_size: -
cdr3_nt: TGTGCCAGCAGCTTGGACGCGTCCTACAATGAGCAGTTCTTC
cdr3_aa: CASSLDASYNEQFF

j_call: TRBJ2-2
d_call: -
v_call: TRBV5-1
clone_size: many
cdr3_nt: TGCGCCAGCAGCTTTGGAACTGGACGCCTCGCCGGGGAGCTGTTTTTT
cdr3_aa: CASSFGTGRLAGELFF

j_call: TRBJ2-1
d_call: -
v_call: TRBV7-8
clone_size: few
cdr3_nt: TGTGCCAGCAGCCCGGGGAGCTCTACCGGGAGTAGGCAGTTCTTC
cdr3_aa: CASSPGSSTGSRQFF

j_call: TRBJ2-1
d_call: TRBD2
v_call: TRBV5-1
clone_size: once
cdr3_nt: TGCGCCAGCAGCCCAGGGGGGGGGACTAGCGCTAACAATGAGCAGTTCTTC
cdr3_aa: CASSPGGGTSANNEQFF

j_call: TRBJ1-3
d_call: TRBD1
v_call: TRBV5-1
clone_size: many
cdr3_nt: TGCGCCAGCAGCGTGGGACAGGGTCCTGGAAACACCATATATTTT
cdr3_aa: CASSVGQGPGNTIYF

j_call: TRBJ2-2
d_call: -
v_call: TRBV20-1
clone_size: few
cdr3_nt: TGCAGTGCTGTTAGGATCGCGGGGACCGGGGAGCTGTTTTTT
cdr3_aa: CSAVRIAGTGELFF

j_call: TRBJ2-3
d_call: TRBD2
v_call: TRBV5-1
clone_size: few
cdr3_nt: TGCGCCAGCAGCTCCCATCAGACTAGCGTCCCAGATACGCAGTATTTT
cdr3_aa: CASSSHQTSVPDTQYF

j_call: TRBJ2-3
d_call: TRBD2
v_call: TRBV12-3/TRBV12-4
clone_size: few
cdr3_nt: TGTGCCAGCAGTTTGGGCCGGATACAACTAGCGGGAAACACAGATACGCAGTATTTT
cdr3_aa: CASSLGRIQLAGNTDTQYF

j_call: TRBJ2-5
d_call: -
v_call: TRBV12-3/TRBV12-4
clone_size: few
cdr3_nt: TGTGCCAGCAATAAAGGGCAGAAAGAGACCCAGTACTTC
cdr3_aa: CASNKGQKETQYF

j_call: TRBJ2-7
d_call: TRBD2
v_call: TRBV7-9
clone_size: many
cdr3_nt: TGTGCCAGCAGCGGGCCCGGGAGGGCTCGCGACTTTTACGAGCAGTACTTC
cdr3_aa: CASSGPGRARDFYEQYF

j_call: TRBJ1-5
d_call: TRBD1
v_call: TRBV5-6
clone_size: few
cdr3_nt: TGTGCCAGCAGCCTGGGGTCAGGGGGGGAGCCCCAGCATTTT
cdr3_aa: CASSLGSGGEPQHF

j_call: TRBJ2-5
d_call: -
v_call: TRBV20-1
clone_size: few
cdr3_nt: TGCAGTGCTAGAGCGTCCGAGAGCCAGTACTTC
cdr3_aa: CSARASESQYF

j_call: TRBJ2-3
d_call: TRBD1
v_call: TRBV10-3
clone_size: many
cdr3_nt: TGTGCCATCAGCTCCGGGACAGGGGGCGCAGATACGCAGTATTTT
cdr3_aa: CAISSGTGGADTQYF

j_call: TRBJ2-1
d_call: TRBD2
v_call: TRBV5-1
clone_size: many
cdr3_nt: TGCGCCAGCAGCCCCTTCGGACTAGCGGGAGGGCCAAATGAGCAGTTCTTC
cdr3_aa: CASSPFGLAGGPNEQFF

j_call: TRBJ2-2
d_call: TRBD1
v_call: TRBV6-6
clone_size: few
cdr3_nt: TGTGCCAGTCGGACAGGGGGGACCGGGGAGCTGTTTTTT
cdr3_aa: CASRTGGTGELFF

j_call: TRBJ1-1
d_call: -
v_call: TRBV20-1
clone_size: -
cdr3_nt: TGCAGTGCCCCCCGTGGGGCGAACACTGAAGCTTTCTTT
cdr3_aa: CSAPRGANTEAFF

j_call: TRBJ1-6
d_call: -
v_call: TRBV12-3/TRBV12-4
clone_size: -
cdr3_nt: TGTGCCAGCAGTTTTCTTCGAAATTCACCCCTCCACTTT
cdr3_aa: CASSFLRNSPLHF

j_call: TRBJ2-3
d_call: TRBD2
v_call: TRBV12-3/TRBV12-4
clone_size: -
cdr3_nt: TGTGCCAGCAGCTTAGCGGGTTGGAAAGTGTCTACGCAGTATTTT
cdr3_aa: CASSLAGWKVSTQYF

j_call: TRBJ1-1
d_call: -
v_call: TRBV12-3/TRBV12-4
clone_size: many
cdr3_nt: TGTGCCAGCAGTCCCCTCGGGGGCGTCACTGAAGCTTTCTTT
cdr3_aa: CASSPLGGVTEAFF

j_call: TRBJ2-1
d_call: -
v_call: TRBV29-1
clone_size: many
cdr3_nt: TGCAGCGTTGAAGACCGGGATTTCCAGTTCTTC
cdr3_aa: CSVEDRDFQFF

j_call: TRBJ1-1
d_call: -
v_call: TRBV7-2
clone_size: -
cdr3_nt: TGTGCCAGCAGCTTATCAACAGGGTCCTACACTGAAGCTTTCTTT
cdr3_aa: CASSLSTGSYTEAFF

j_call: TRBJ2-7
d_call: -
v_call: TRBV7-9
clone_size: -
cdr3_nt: TGTGCCAGCAGCTTACGTGACTATACGTACGAGCAGTACTTC
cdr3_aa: CASSLRDYTYEQYF

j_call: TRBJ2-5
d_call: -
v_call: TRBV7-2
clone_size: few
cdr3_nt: TGTGCCAGCAGCTTAAAACAAGAGACCCAGTACTTC
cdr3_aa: CASSLKQETQYF

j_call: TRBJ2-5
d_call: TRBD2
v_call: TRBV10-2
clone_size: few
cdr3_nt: TGCGCCAGCAGCCCCACCCCTTCGACTAGCGGGGGACCGGAGACCCAGTACTTC
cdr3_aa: CASSPTPSTSGGPETQYF

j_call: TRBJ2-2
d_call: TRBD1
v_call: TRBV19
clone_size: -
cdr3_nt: TGTGCCAGTAGTATAAGGCTCCGGGACAGGGAATTGGTAGCCGGGGAGCTGTTTTTT
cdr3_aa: CASSIRLRDRELVAGELFF

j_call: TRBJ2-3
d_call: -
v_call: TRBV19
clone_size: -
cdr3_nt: TGTGCCAGTAGTCCGGGGACCTCAGAGGGGGATACGCAGTATTTT
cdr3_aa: CASSPGTSEGDTQYF

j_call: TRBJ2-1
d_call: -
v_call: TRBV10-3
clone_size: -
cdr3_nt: TGTGCCATCAGCACTTCGAGCTCCTACAATGAGCAGTTCTTC
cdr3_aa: CAISTSSSYNEQFF

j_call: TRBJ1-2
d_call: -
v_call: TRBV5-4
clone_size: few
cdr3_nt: TGTGCCAGCAGCTTCCCCAACAAAGTACCACAGGGTCGTGATGGCTACACCTTC
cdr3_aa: CASSFPNKVPQGRDGYTF

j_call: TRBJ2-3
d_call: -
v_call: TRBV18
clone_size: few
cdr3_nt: TGTGCCAGCTCGGAGGGGGTCTTTGCTAGCACAGATACGCAGTATTTT
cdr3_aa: CASSEGVFASTDTQYF